Described below is a single TCR beta chain sequence and its context. Its antigen is undetermined. Germline V gene sequence: CDR1 SEHNR, CDR2 FQNEAQ (reference sequence). Trimming removed 4 bases from V and 0 bases from J, with 15 bases in between. The CDR3 spans 16 residues. The source of the sample is a study of T cell repertoires in cytomegalovirus infection. TCRdb re-called the reads through MiXCR, storing one row per CDR3 protein. The sample includes 900,000 to 950,000 distinct CDR3 sequences, approximately 32% of them seen just once. V and J are TRBV7-9 and TRBJ1-2, with a tentative D call TRBD1 (5 bases). The source material was cultured CD8+ T cells from PBMCs, sampled from culture after CMV antigen stimulation. The TCR originated in a human donor in good health (CMV status not recorded). Some clones in this sample may be carry-over from other donors' samples. The CDR3 reads CASSSTDGRANYGYTF. CDR3 bases: TGTGCCAGCAGCTCGACAGATGGACGGGCTAACTATGGCTACACCTTC.